A single sample is the source of the 26 T cell receptor beta chains below, sequenced in a study of blood T cell repertoires in COVID-19. Measured with immunoSEQ multiplex PCR; TCRdb has only the in-frame clones, and not every one. Of roughly 250,000 clones listed, roughly 84% are singletons. Sequenced input: peripheral blood. These TCRs come from a woman aged 50 to 60 with acute or convalescent COVID-19.

This chain uses TRBV7-2 with TRBJ2-2; tentatively, D is TRBD1 (6 bases). The CDR3 is 15 amino acids. Germline V gene data show CDR1 as SGHTA and CDR2 as FQGNSA. V gave up 2 bases and J gave up 4 bases, with 11 bases separating them. CDR3 nucleotide sequence: TGTGCCAGCAGCTTACTTCTGGGGGCCACCGGGGAGCTGTTTTTT. Translated, it gives CASSLLLGATGELFF.

The rearrangement uses TRBV27 and TRBJ1-1; possibly TRBD1 for D (6 bases). The CDR3 is 15 amino acids. CDR1 and CDR2 from the germline V gene are MNHEY and SMNVEV (reference sequence). V lost 5 bases and J lost 8, with 21 bases in between. The CDR3 sequence: CASSPSLGQAPEAFF. CDR3 sequence (DNA): TGTGCCAGCAGTCCTTCCCTGGGACAAGCCCCCGAAGCTTTCTTT.

V gene TRBV12-3 or TRBV12-4 combines with J gene TRBJ2-7, with TRBD1 matching over 7 bases. The CDR3 extends over 12 amino acids. V was pared by 4 bases and J by 6 bases, with 3 bases of the junction left unmatched. The CDR3 reads CASSWTGGEQYF. CDR3 bases: TGTGCCAGCAGTTGGACAGGAGGCGAGCAGTACTTC.

This chain links TRBV11-3 with TRBJ2-2; TRBD2 matches 7 bases. Germline V gives CDR1 SGHNT, CDR2 YENEEA. CDR3 length equals 17 residues. Losses at the gene ends were 5 bases for V and 3 bases for J; bases not matched to a gene: 12. The CDR3 DNA is TGTGCCAGCAGCAGACTCCTTGCTAGCGGAGACACCGGGGAGCTGTTTTTT. Amino acid sequence: CASSRLLASGDTGELFF.

The chain employs TRBV12-3 or TRBV12-4 and TRBJ2-7, with D possibly matching TRBD2 (6 bases). Trimming removed 5 bases at V and 2 bases at J, with 10 bases between. CDR3 length: 13 residues. Written as DNA, the CDR3 is TGTGCCAGCAGTCTTGGACTAACCTACGAGCAGTACTTC. Amino acids: CASSLGLTYEQYF.

Details on this clone: Other DNA sequences from this sample encode an identical CDR3 as well. The CDR3 sequence: CASSGTGSTDTQYF. The CDR3 DNA reads as TGTGCCAGCTCCGGGACAGGTAGCACAGATACGCAGTATTTT. The chain has TRBV7-9 and TRBJ2-3, with 8 bases lining up with TRBD1. The CDR3 has 14 amino acids. J lost 0 bases, V lost 8 bases, and 4 bases had no gene match. CDR1 is SEHNR and CDR2 is FQNEAQ in the germline V gene (reference sequence).

V is TRBV7-2 and J is TRBJ1-2; tentatively, D is TRBD1 (5 bases). This CDR3 is 14 amino acids long. Germline V gives CDR1 SGHTA, CDR2 FQGNSA. Deletions cut 8 bases from V and 2 bases from J, with 15 bases between. The DNA for the CDR3 is TGTGCCAGCGCGGGGCCACCCTACAACTATGGCTACACCTTC. It yields the protein CASAGPPYNYGYTF. Full variable domain (rest looked up from reference TRBV7-2 and TRBJ1-2): GAGVSQSPSNKVTEKGKDVELRCDPISGHTALYWYRQSLGQGLEFLIYFQGNSAPDKSGLPSDRFSAERTGGSVSTLTIQRTQQEDSAVYLCASAGPPYNYGYTFGSGTRLTVV.

CDR3 in DNA: TGTGCCAGCAGCACCGGCCATAGCGGGAATATCTACGAGCAGTACTTC. Translating it yields CASSTGHSGNIYEQYF. This chain uses TRBV28 with TRBJ2-7; the match to TRBD2 covers 8 bases. V lost 6 bases and J lost 3; bases outside the gene matches: 13. The CDR3 runs 16 residues. Per the germline V gene, CDR1 is MDHEN and CDR2 is SYDVKM. Combining the CDR3 with reference TRBV28 and TRBJ2-7 gives the whole variable domain DVKVTQSSRYLVKRTGEKVFLECVQDMDHENMFWYRQDPGLGLRLIYFSYDVKMKEKGDIPEGYSVSREKKERFSLILESASTNQTSMYLCASSTGHSGNIYEQYFGPGTRLTVT.

The rearrangement joins TRBV28 to TRBJ2-7, with a possible D match to TRBD1 (8 bases). The CDR3 loop spans 15 amino acids. Germline V CDR1 and CDR2: MDHEN, SYDVKM. Trimming removed 7 bases at V and 6 bases at J, with 22 bases between. CDR3 region: CASNTGGVTSSEQYF. The DNA for the CDR3 is TGTGCCAGCAATACAGGGGGGGTGACTAGCTCCGAGCAGTACTTC.

V and J are TRBV7-3 and TRBJ2-1, with TRBD1 identical over 8 bases. The junction had 6 bases not matched to a gene; V was cut back by 5 bases and J by 3 bases. Germline assignment: CDR1 SGHTA and CDR2 FQGTGA. This CDR3 is 15 amino acids long. The CDR3 sequence is CASSLGDRIYNEQFF. CDR3 in DNA: TGTGCCAGCAGCCTAGGGGACAGGATCTACAATGAGCAGTTCTTC.

V and J are TRBV28 and TRBJ1-2; tentative D call: TRBD1 (5 bases). The CDR3 covers 16 residues. Trimming shortened V by 2 bases and J by 3 bases, and 16 bases separated the two germline ends. Looked up from germline, CDR1 is MDHEN and CDR2 is SYDVKM. The CDR3 DNA sequence: TGTGCCAGCAGTTTACCAACTCTACCGGGGGACTATGGCTACACCTTC. Residues: CASSLPTLPGDYGYTF.

This chain connects TRBV28 to TRBJ2-3, with D unclear. The germline gives CDR1 MDHEN, CDR2 SYDVKM. V was cut by 7 bases and J by 2 bases, with 16 bases left in between. The CDR3 extends over 15 amino acids. Written as DNA, the CDR3 is TGTGCCAGCACCTTAAATTCCCCCCCCACAGATACGCAGTATTTT. Translated, it gives CASTLNSPPTDTQYF.

This clone has a handful of counts. J is TRBJ1-3 and V is TRBV5-4; 7 bases are shared with TRBD1. Germline V gene sequence: CDR1 SGHNT, CDR2 YYREEE (reference sequence). The CDR3 spans 16 residues. The V segment lost 3 bases and the J segment 0 bases; nucleotides outside the gene matches: 6. The CDR3 protein is CASSSRTGVSGNTIYF. Written as DNA, the CDR3 is TGTGCCAGCAGCTCGCGCACAGGGGTCTCTGGAAACACCATATATTTT.

This clone came up a few times. The chain employs TRBV21-1 and TRBJ2-3; the listed D gene, TRBD2, was not tested against the DNA. TRBV21-1 is flagged as a pseudogene. The CDR3 runs 19 residues. This chain's CDR3 is CASSKALPGLAGGTDTQYF. As DNA, the CDR3 is TGTGCCAGCAGCAAAGCGCTTCCGGGACTAGCGGGGGGCACAGATACGCAGTATTTT.

The count of this clone is one. The chain combines TRBV19 with TRBJ2-1, with D maybe TRBD1 (5 bases). The CDR3 has 17 residues. Germline V gives CDR1 LNHDA, CDR2 SQIVND (reference sequence). Trimming stripped 0 bases from V and 4 bases from J, with 16 bases between. CDR3 amino acids: CASSIDQGGAAYNEQFF. CDR3 in DNA: TGTGCCAGTAGTATAGACCAGGGCGGAGCCGCTTACAATGAGCAGTTCTTC.

Only one count was recorded for this clone. The genes are TRBV3-1 (or the pseudogene TRBV3-2) and TRBJ1-1; D is unresolved. There are 11 residues in the CDR3. Germline CDR1 is LGHDT and CDR2 is YNNKEL (reference sequence). V shed 5 bases and J shed 8 bases, with 9 bases lying between them. CDR3 amino acids: CASSTVREAFF. In DNA form, the CDR3 reads TGTGCCAGCAGCACCGTCAGGGAAGCTTTCTTT.

V is TRBV10-3 and J is TRBJ1-3; D remains ambiguous. CDR3 length: 14 residues. Trimming took off 7 bases at V and 1 base at J, with 11 bases between the two ends. Germline-derived CDR1 and CDR2 are ENHRY and SYGVKD. CDR3 amino acids: CAITSVLSGNTIYF. The CDR3 DNA is TGTGCCATCACCAGCGTCTTATCTGGAAACACCATATATTTT.

The genes are TRBV10-1 and TRBJ1-2; 7 bases line up with TRBD1. This CDR3 has 13 residues. CDR1 is WNHNN, CDR2 SYGVQD, per germline (reference sequence). V lost 4 bases, J lost 7 bases, and 6 bases stayed unmatched. The CDR3 DNA sequence: TGCGCCAGCAGTGCCCAGGGGGGAGTTGGCTACACCTTC. Residues: CASSAQGGVGYTF.

The genes are TRBV30 and TRBJ2-1; 7 bases are shared with TRBD1. CDR1 GTSNPN and CDR2 SVGIG come from the germline V gene (reference sequence). V trimming: 1 base; J trimming: 2 bases; junction bases outside the gene matches: 2. The CDR3 has 14 amino acids. The CDR3 DNA reads TGTGCCTGGAGTGAGGGGGCTACCTACAATGAGCAGTTCTTC. Amino acids: CAWSEGATYNEQFF.

The V call is TRBV4-3, the J call TRBJ1-2; 7 bases agree with TRBD1. Trimming cost V 0 bases and J 0 bases; bases outside gene matches: 1. The CDR3 runs 15 residues. Germline V CDR1 and CDR2: LGHNA, YSLEER. CDR3 loop: CASSQDQGANYGYTF. The CDR3, as DNA: TGCGCCAGCAGCCAAGATCAGGGGGCTAACTATGGCTACACCTTC.

The chain combines TRBV7-8 with TRBJ2-3; 8 bases are a match to TRBD2. The CDR3 length is 17 residues. Germline V lookup: CDR1 SGHVS, CDR2 FQNEAQ. After removal of 3 bases from V and 3 bases from J, the junction contained 11 bases not matched to a gene. In DNA, the CDR3 is TGTGCCAGCAGCTTGGGACCGGGACTAGTCAAGACAGATACGCAGTATTTT. Its translation is CASSLGPGLVKTDTQYF.

The chain uses TRBV7-3 and TRBJ1-1, with TRBD1 identical over 9 bases. The V gene end was trimmed by 3 bases and the J gene end by 0 bases; junction bases not matched to a gene: 2. CDR1 is SGHTA, CDR2 FQGTGA, per germline. The CDR3 runs 15 residues. CDR3 in amino acids: CASSLTGGLNTEAFF. In DNA form, the CDR3 reads TGTGCCAGCAGCTTGACAGGGGGTTTGAACACTGAAGCTTTCTTT. Variable domain in full (rest from reference TRBV7-3 and TRBJ1-1): GAGVSQTPSNKVTEKGKYVELRCDPISGHTALYWYRQSLGQGPEFLIYFQGTGAADDSGLPNDRFFAVRPEGSVSTLKIQRTERGDSAVYLCASSLTGGLNTEAFFGQGTRLTVV.

The chain employs TRBV29-1 and TRBJ2-1; weak D call: TRBD2 (5 bases). The germline V gene has CDR1 SQVTM and CDR2 ANQGSEA. V gave up 4 bases and J gave up 6 bases, with 7 bases separating them. This CDR3 is 11 amino acids long. CDR3 sequence reads: CSVARGNEQFF. CDR3 coding DNA: TGCAGCGTTGCCCGGGGCAATGAGCAGTTCTTC.

The V and J genes are TRBV4-1 and TRBJ2-1; TRBD1 matches 7 bases. V was pared by 4 bases and J by 2 bases, with 5 bases of the junction left unmatched. Germline values: CDR1 MGHRA, CDR2 YSYEKL. The CDR3 extends over 15 amino acids. CDR3 sequence reads: CASSLQGLAYNEQFF. CDR3 sequence (DNA): TGCGCCAGCAGCCTACAGGGGTTGGCCTACAATGAGCAGTTCTTC.

CDR3 sequence: CASSYSYYNNEQFF. The CDR3 region has the DNA TGTGCCAGCAGTTACTCTTACTACAACAATGAGCAGTTCTTC. V gene TRBV6-5 combines with J gene TRBJ2-1; no definite D call. This CDR3 region has 14 residues. Germline loops: CDR1 MNHEY, CDR2 SVGAGI. The V gene lost 0 bases and the J gene lost 5 bases, with 8 bases spanning the gap.

The chain links TRBV5-4 to TRBJ2-1, with TRBD2 matching 7 bases. This CDR3 comprises 17 residues. Germline CDR1 is SGHNT and CDR2 is YYREEE (reference sequence). V lost 7 bases and J lost 9; bases outside the gene matches: 22. CDR3 amino acids: CASLNEPGLSSSSEQFF. In DNA, the CDR3 is TGTGCCAGCCTAAACGAGCCGGGACTAAGCTCTTCCAGTGAGCAGTTCTTC. The whole variable domain, filled in from reference TRBV5-4 and TRBJ2-1, reads ETGVTQSPTHLIKTRGQQVTLRCSSQSGHNTVSWYQQALGQGPQFIFQYYREEENGRGNFPPRFSGLQFPNYSSELNVNALELDDSALYLCASLNEPGLSSSSEQFFGPGTRLTVL.